This TCR beta chain stems from a study of identical twins. The sample holds a few counts of this clonotype. Its cognate antigen is unknown. From the 5' RACE reads, TCRdb called clonotypes with MiXCR, one entry per CDR3 protein. The sample lists 450,000 to 650,000 distinct CDR3 sequences, about 15% occurring once. Study results and limitations: Partly confounded zero-insertion analyses could result from invariant MAIT and iNKT cells.

Looked up from germline, CDR1 is LGHNA and CDR2 is YNFKEQ. The CDR3 totals 14 residues. Trimming left V 1 base short and J 4 bases short, with 9 bases between. These data were likewise used in another study, on yellow fever vaccine responses in identical twins.

The receptor was isolated from a woman younger than 30 in good health. Sample: CD4+ T cells sorted from blood. The rearrangement links TRBV4-2 to TRBJ2-3, with D hard to call. The CDR3 reads CASSQASAPDTQYF. DNA of the CDR3: TGTGCCAGCAGCCAAGCTAGTGCGCCAGATACGCAGTATTTT.